One and the same sample provided the 20 T cell receptor beta chains below, sequenced in a study of cytomegalovirus exposure and HLA in healthy donors (dated by TCRdb to about 2017). To prepare the library, the immunoSEQ multiplex PCR assay was applied. Entries here come from immuneACCESS through TCRdb and include only in-frame sequences with V and J called. Some clones fail to appear in such tables; in the studies checked, an unresolved V gene covers under half of the shortfall, and the cause of the remainder is unknown. This sample is represented by about 360,000 clones; roughly 88% of them were singletons. Roughly 0.82% of the sample is taken by the ten largest. Sequencing input: PBMCs. The receptors were sampled from a woman aged 18-29 years in good health and CMV-seronegative.

This clone was seen a handful of times. The chain combines TRBV11-2 with TRBJ1-1; tentatively, D is TRBD1 (5 bases). Trimming took off 4 bases at V and 10 bases at J, with 13 bases between the two ends. This CDR3 is 12 amino acids long. Germline CDR1 reads SGHAT; CDR2 reads FQNNGV. CDR3: CASSYSSGVAFF. The CDR3 nucleotides read TGTGCCAGCAGCTATTCCTCGGGGGTAGCTTTCTTT. Together with reference TRBV11-2 and TRBJ1-1, the CDR3 gives the full variable domain: EAGVAQSPRYKIIEKRQSVAFWCNPISGHATLYWYQQILGQGPKLLIQFQNNGVVDDSQLPKDRFSAERLKGVDSTLKIQPAKLEDSAVYLCASSYSSGVAFFGQGTRLTVV.

This chain joins TRBV9 and TRBJ1-2; TRBD1 agrees at 11 bases. Germline V gene data show CDR1 as SGDLS and CDR2 as YYNGEE. The CDR3 loop spans 15 amino acids. The J segment lost 4 bases and the V segment lost 3 bases, leaving 5 bases of the junction unmatched. This CDR3 is CASSAVGTGGYGYTF. The CDR3 region has the DNA TGTGCCAGCAGCGCGGTCGGGACAGGGGGCTATGGCTACACCTTC.

A few counts support this clone. V and J are TRBV10-1 and TRBJ1-2; no clear D gene. Trimming cost V 3 bases and J 8 bases, with 10 bases left between them. This CDR3 is built from 12 residues. Germline V CDR1 and CDR2: WNHNN, SYGVQD (reference sequence). CDR3 in amino acids: CASSDGPSGYTF. The CDR3 DNA sequence: TGCGCCAGCAGTGACGGTCCATCGGGCTACACCTTC.

The V gene is TRBV30, the J gene TRBJ2-3; a weak D match, TRBD2 (6 bases). V lost 3 bases to trimming and J lost 4 bases, with 14 bases between them. The length of the CDR3 is 14 residues. The germline V gene encodes CDR1 GTSNPN and CDR2 SVGIG (reference sequence). CDR3 protein: CAWSVGSGPDTQYF. The CDR3 DNA follows: TGTGCCTGGAGCGTCGGGAGCGGCCCAGATACGCAGTATTTT.

V usage is TRBV5-1 and J usage is TRBJ2-1; 7 bases are shared with TRBD2. The CDR3 sequence is 13 residues long. Germline loops: CDR1 SGHRS, CDR2 YFSETQ. J gave up 9 bases and V 6 bases, and 9 bases lay outside the gene matches. The CDR3 reads CASTLWGGREQFF. The DNA of the CDR3 is TGCGCCAGCACTTTGTGGGGGGGACGTGAGCAGTTCTTC.

CDR3 in DNA: TGTGCCAGTATAGGGGGTTCACAAGAGACCCAGTACTTC. Its translation: CASIGGSQETQYF. The chain couples TRBV19 to TRBJ2-5; weak D call: TRBD1 (6 bases). Trimming pared 7 bases from V and 2 bases from J, leaving 11 bases between. The CDR3 consists of 13 residues. Germline loops: CDR1 LNHDA, CDR2 SQIVND (reference sequence). Looking up the rest from reference TRBV19 and TRBJ2-5 gives the full variable domain: DGGITQSPKYLFRKEGQNVTLSCEQNLNHDAMYWYRQDPGQGLRLIYYSQIVNDFQKGDIAEGYSVSREKKESFPLTVTSAQKNPTAFYLCASIGGSQETQYFGPGTRLLVL.

The chain has TRBV28 and TRBJ2-1; 10 nucleotides align to TRBD1. V lost 5 bases, J lost 7 bases, and 8 bases stayed unmatched. The CDR3 length is 15 residues. Looked up from germline, CDR1 is MDHEN and CDR2 is SYDVKM. The CDR3 DNA reads as TGTGCCAGCAGTCCGTCGGGACAGGGGATTAATGAGCAGTTCTTC. Protein: CASSPSGQGINEQFF.

The chain joins TRBV15 to TRBJ1-2; the D gene is possibly TRBD1 (6 bases). Trimming left V 1 base short and J 5 bases short, with 17 bases between. The CDR3 length is 16 residues. The germline V gene has CDR1 LNHNV and CDR2 YYDKDF (reference sequence). This chain's CDR3 is CATSRVGAGKGYGYTF. In DNA form, the CDR3 reads TGTGCCACCAGCAGAGTGGGGGCAGGGAAAGGATATGGCTACACCTTC.

The chain recombines TRBV6-5 with TRBJ2-2; D may be TRBD1 (6 bases). CDR1 MNHEY and CDR2 SVGAGI come from the germline V gene. There are 12 residues in the CDR3. The V and J ends lost 11 bases and 7 bases respectively, with 14 bases between them. The CDR3 loop is CAVKEGVGELFF. CDR3 in DNA: TGTGCCGTCAAAGAGGGGGTCGGGGAGCTGTTTTTT.

This chain uses TRBV19 with TRBJ2-1, with TRBD2 matching over 7 bases. The CDR3 is made up of 16 amino acids. Germline CDR1 LNHDA, CDR2 SQIVND (reference sequence). V lost 6 bases and J lost 0; bases outside the gene matches: 8. In DNA form, the CDR3 reads TGTGCCAGTAGGCTTAGCGGGCAGAACTCCTACAATGAGCAGTTCTTC. It yields the protein CASRLSGQNSYNEQFF.

The V and J genes are TRBV30 and TRBJ2-3, with 10 positions matching TRBD2. Germline assignment: CDR1 GTSNPN and CDR2 SVGIG (reference sequence). There are 16 residues in the CDR3. V shed 1 base, J shed 1 base, and the junction held 5 bases outside the gene matches. The CDR3 protein is CAWSGLAGVGTDTQYF. The CDR3 nucleotides are TGTGCCTGGAGTGGTCTAGCGGGAGTGGGCACAGATACGCAGTATTTT.

The chain combines TRBV19 with TRBJ2-7; TRBD2 matches at 7 bases. The ends lost 6 bases at V and 4 bases at J; junction bases unmatched: 9. This CDR3 has 14 residues. Germline V gene data show CDR1 as LNHDA and CDR2 as SQIVND (reference sequence). The DNA for the CDR3 is TGTGCCAGTAGGGAAGCGGGATACGGGTACGAGCAGTACTTC. This sequence encodes CASREAGYGYEQYF.

This chain joins TRBV28 and TRBJ1-5; unclear D gene. The CDR3 is 16 amino acids. Per the germline V gene, CDR1 is MDHEN and CDR2 is SYDVKM. V lost 2 bases, J lost 3 bases, and 14 bases lay in between. Here the CDR3 DNA reads TGTGCCAGCAGTTTAATTGGCAGTGATCTCAATCAGCCCCAGCATTTT. This encodes CASSLIGSDLNQPQHF.

Notes on this clone: Other DNA sequences in the sample encode the same CDR3. The rearrangement uses TRBV5-1 and TRBJ1-1, with D hard to call. Trimming pared 0 bases from V and 1 base from J, leaving 7 bases between. Germline V CDR1 and CDR2: SGHRS, YFSETQ. This CDR3 spans 14 amino acids. This chain's CDR3 is CASSLAGENTEAFF. The CDR3 coding sequence is TGCGCCAGCAGCTTGGCAGGTGAGAACACTGAAGCTTTCTTT.

This rearrangement joins TRBV25-1 to TRBJ2-1, with 7 positions matching TRBD2. Unmatched junction bases numbered 16, after V lost 3 bases and J lost 5 bases. The CDR3 has 18 amino acids. Per germline, CDR1 MGHDK and CDR2 SYGVNS. CDR3 DNA: TGTGCCAGCAGTGATCTGGGATTGGGGGGAGGGCCCGACAATGAGCAGTTCTTC. Protein product: CASSDLGLGGGPDNEQFF.

This clone was seen only a few times. This rearrangement joins TRBV30 to TRBJ2-7; TRBD2 agrees at 10 bases. Germline CDR1 GTSNPN, CDR2 SVGIG (reference sequence). V dropped 2 bases and J dropped 2; count of bases not matched to a gene: 0. This CDR3 is 13 amino acids long. DNA for the CDR3: TGTGCCTGGAGTACTAGCGGGACCTACGAGCAGTACTTC. As protein: CAWSTSGTYEQYF.

The sample holds one count of this clone. J is TRBJ1-6 and V is TRBV7-6; D might be TRBD1 (5 bases). Per the germline V gene, CDR1 is SGHVS and CDR2 is FNYEAQ. V lost 4 bases to trimming and J lost 9 bases, with 22 bases between them. This CDR3 comprises 17 residues. The CDR3 DNA is TGTGCCAGCAGCTCCGGGGGGGTAAGGGAAAGGACTTCACCCCTCCACTTT. Amino acids: CASSSGGVRERTSPLHF.

The chain joins TRBV6-5 to TRBJ2-2; D possibly corresponds to TRBD1 (6 bases). Trimming left V 1 base short and J 5 bases short, with 14 bases between. Germline V lookup: CDR1 MNHEY, CDR2 SVGAGI. CDR3 length equals 16 residues. CDR3: CASSYLFRGRTGELFF. CDR3 sequence (DNA): TGTGCCAGCAGTTACTTATTCAGGGGAAGAACCGGGGAGCTGTTTTTT.

CDR3 in DNA: TGTGCCAGCAGTGCCTTACAGGGGTCCTCAAGGATGGGCTACACCTTC. Translation: CASSALQGSSRMGYTF. This sequence joins TRBV28 and TRBJ1-2, with 7 bases aligning to TRBD1. Germline loops: CDR1 MDHEN, CDR2 SYDVKM. The CDR3 length is 16 residues. Trimming at V came to 5 bases and at J to 8 bases, leaving 17 bases not matched to a gene.

The chain couples TRBV28 to TRBJ1-1, with 7 positions matching TRBD1. The CDR3 has 16 residues. Germline values: CDR1 MDHEN, CDR2 SYDVKM. V gave up 3 bases and J gave up 1 base; unmatched junction bases: 8. In DNA, the CDR3 is TGTGCCAGCAGTTTCCCCTCGACAGGGTGGAACACTGAAGCTTTCTTT. Encoded protein: CASSFPSTGWNTEAFF.